Shown below are 14 T cell receptor beta chains from a single sample sequenced in a study of cytomegalovirus exposure and HLA in healthy donors. PCR primers comprised 60 Vbeta and 13 Jbeta primers. Libraries were prepared by immunoSEQ multiplex PCR; TCRdb keeps only in-frame clonotypes and omits some of them. The sample lists over 150,000 clones; around four fifths were seen once. What was sequenced was PBMCs. These receptors were collected from a male donor in good health and CMV-seropositive.

This chain connects TRBV4-1 to TRBJ2-2; a possible D gene is TRBD1 (7 bases). The V gene's germline CDR1 is MGHRA and CDR2 YSYEKL. This CDR3 comprises 15 residues. V lost 1 base and J lost 8, with 14 bases in between. The CDR3 DNA reads TGCGCCAGCAGCCAAGCAGACAGGGAGGCTGGGGAGCTGTTTTTT. It is translated as CASSQADREAGELFF.

V and J are TRBV5-4 and TRBJ2-1, with 8 positions matching TRBD2. Germline V gives CDR1 SGHNT, CDR2 YYREEE (reference sequence). V trimming: 3 bases; J trimming: 1 base; junction bases outside the gene matches: 9. CDR3 length: 17 amino acids. The CDR3 region has the DNA TGTGCCAGCAGCTCTCGGGGAGCGGGGGTATCCTACAATGAGCAGTTCTTC. As protein: CASSSRGAGVSYNEQFF.

The chain combines TRBV19 with TRBJ2-7; 10 bases line up with TRBD1. The CDR3 is made up of 16 amino acids. The junction had 8 bases not matched to a gene; V was cut back by 2 bases and J by 4 bases. CDR1 and CDR2 (germline): LNHDA, SQIVND (reference sequence). The CDR3 loop is CASSIRGQGNQYEQYF. In nucleotides, the CDR3 is TGTGCCAGTAGTATAAGGGGACAGGGGAATCAATACGAGCAGTACTTC. The whole variable domain, remainder taken from reference TRBV19 and TRBJ2-7, is DGGITQSPKYLFRKEGQNVTLSCEQNLNHDAMYWYRQDPGQGLRLIYYSQIVNDFQKGDIAEGYSVSREKKESFPLTVTSAQKNPTAFYLCASSIRGQGNQYEQYFGPGTRLTVT.

The J gene is TRBJ1-1, the V gene TRBV4-1; D gene ambiguous. The CDR3 length is 14 residues. Germline CDR1 and CDR2: MGHRA and YSYEKL. Between the trimmed V and J ends, which lost 3 bases and 4 bases, there was a span of 12 bases. CDR3 sequence reads: CASSHGGTGTEAFF. In DNA, the CDR3 is TGCGCCAGCAGCCACGGAGGAACCGGCACTGAAGCTTTCTTT.

As concerns this clone: This same CDR3 is encoded by further DNA sequences in the sample. The chain has TRBV7-9 and TRBJ2-7, with TRBD1 matching 10 bases. There are 14 residues in the CDR3. J gave up 4 bases and V 5 bases, and 5 bases lay outside the gene matches. Germline V gene data show CDR1 as SEHNR and CDR2 as FQNEAQ (reference sequence). In nucleotides, the CDR3 is TGTGCCAGCAGCGCCGGGACAGGGGTATACGAGCAGTACTTC. Residues: CASSAGTGVYEQYF. The full variable domain, its missing parts supplied by reference TRBV7-9 and TRBJ2-7, is DTGVSQNPRHKITKRGQNVTFRCDPISEHNRLYWYRQTLGQGPEFLTYFQNEAQLEKSRLLSDRFSAERPKGSFSTLEIQRTEQGDSAMYLCASSAGTGVYEQYFGPGTRLTVT.

This clone has a handful of counts. V is TRBV6-5 and J is TRBJ2-1, with D possibly matching TRBD1 (6 bases). The germline gives CDR1 MNHEY, CDR2 SVGAGI. Trimming stripped 6 bases from V and 6 bases from J, with 18 bases between. The CDR3 is made up of 15 amino acids. CDR3 loop: CASRETGRGGNEQFF. DNA for the CDR3: TGTGCCAGCAGAGAAACCGGGCGAGGGGGCAATGAGCAGTTCTTC.

The chain carries TRBV4-1 and TRBJ1-4, with D maybe TRBD1 (5 bases). Trimming removed 1 base at V and 10 bases at J, with 16 bases between. This CDR3 contains 15 residues. Germline loops: CDR1 MGHRA, CDR2 YSYEKL. The CDR3 protein is CASSQGAPGDRKLFF. The DNA of the CDR3 is TGCGCCAGCAGCCAAGGGGCTCCGGGGGATCGAAAACTGTTTTTT.

V is TRBV6-5 and J is TRBJ1-2; possibly TRBD1 for D (6 bases). Trimming stripped 5 bases from V and 5 bases from J, with 15 bases between. The CDR3 runs 14 residues. Germline V CDR1 and CDR2: MNHEY, SVGAGI. The CDR3 region is CASSTSYRVYGYTF. CDR3 coding DNA: TGTGCCAGCAGTACGTCATACAGGGTTTATGGCTACACCTTC.

This clone appeared a few times. The rearrangement links TRBV5-1 to TRBJ1-4; no reliable D call. The CDR3 contains 15 residues. Trimming shortened V by 0 bases and J by 0 bases, and 6 bases separated the two germline ends. The germline gives CDR1 SGHRS, CDR2 YFSETQ. For the CDR3, the DNA is TGCGCCAGCAGCTTGGAGCCTTCAACTAATGAAAAACTGTTTTTT. This sequence encodes CASSLEPSTNEKLFF.

The V call is TRBV21-1, the J call TRBJ1-5; TRBD1 reflects the table's D call only, with no check against the DNA. TRBV21-1 is an annotated pseudogene. The CDR3 sequence is 16 residues long. The CDR3 reads CAFNTGCPHSNQPQHF. Here the CDR3 DNA reads TGTGCTTTTAATACAGGTTGCCCCCATAGCAATCAGCCCCAGCATTTT.

This chain links TRBV5-1 with TRBJ1-2; D perhaps matches TRBD1 (6 bases). The CDR3 has 18 residues. Germline values: CDR1 SGHRS, CDR2 YFSETQ. With 1 base removed from V and 3 bases from J, the gap between germline ends came to 22 bases. DNA of the CDR3: TGCGCCAGCAGCTTGAAACTTACAGGGTCGAAAGGCGACTATGGCTACACCTTC. This sequence encodes CASSLKLTGSKGDYGYTF.

The rearrangement joins TRBV5-6 to TRBJ2-7; 9 bases line up with TRBD1. Germline V gene sequence: CDR1 SGHDT, CDR2 YYEEEE. V was pared by 3 bases and J by 4 bases, with 8 bases of the junction left unmatched. This CDR3 comprises 15 residues. Here the CDR3 DNA reads TGTGCCAGCAGCTACGGTCCGGGACAGGGTTACGAGCAGTACTTC. Its translation: CASSYGPGQGYEQYF. The complete variable domain, with remaining parts taken from reference TRBV5-6 and TRBJ2-7, reads DAGVTQSPTHLIKTRGQQVTLRCSPKSGHDTVSWYQQALGQGPQFIFQYYEEEERQRGNFPDRFSGHQFPNYSSELNVNALLLGDSALYLCASSYGPGQGYEQYFGPGTRLTVT.

V and J are TRBV13 and TRBJ2-7; 7 bases are shared with TRBD1. The germline V gene encodes CDR1 PRHDT and CDR2 FYEKMQ (reference sequence). Unmatched junction bases numbered 5, after V lost 5 bases and J lost 1 base. The CDR3 spans 14 residues. CDR3 sequence: CASSPRQGSYEQYF. CDR3 in DNA: TGTGCCAGCAGCCCTCGACAGGGATCCTACGAGCAGTACTTC.

J is TRBJ2-7 and V is TRBV29-1; D is unclear. This CDR3 comprises 11 residues. Deletions cut 4 bases from V and 3 bases from J, with 7 bases between. The germline V gene encodes CDR1 SQVTM and CDR2 ANQGSEA. CDR3 sequence (DNA): TGCAGCGTTGGGGCCGACTACGAGCAGTACTTC. It encodes CSVGADYEQYF.